Following are 23 T cell receptor beta chains from one sample sequenced in a study of persistence of HIV-infected CD4 T cells. Stimulation used about 9.5 ug/mL lysate from CMV-infected fibroblasts. CD40L-negative CD69-negative CD45RO-high memory CD4+ T cells were sorted as populations depleted of antigen-responding cells. Which antigens these TCRs recognize remains unknown. The immunoSEQ assay was version 4, run in survey mode. The protocol was immunoSEQ multiplex PCR, while the TCRdb copy is restricted to in-frame clones and leaves out a portion. The sample carries 25,000 to 35,000 clones, around 82% recorded once. Source: CD4+ T cells sorted from PBMCs after approximately 18-hour stimulation, taken from a patient who received antiretroviral therapy. All receptors derive from an adult woman with HIV who was CMV-seropositive.

V usage is TRBV21-1 and J usage is TRBJ2-2; the table's D call, TRBD2, was not checked against the DNA. TRBV21-1 is recorded as a pseudogene. CDR3 length: 17 amino acids. The CDR3 protein is CASSEGEDFANTGELFF. In DNA, the CDR3 is TGTGCCAGCAGCGAAGGGGAGGACTTCGCGAACACCGGGGAGCTGTTTTTT.

This chain links TRBV20-1 with TRBJ1-1; D is perhaps TRBD1 (5 bases). The germline V and J ends were trimmed by 6 bases and 11 bases, with 16 bases remaining between them. This CDR3 has 11 amino acids. Germline V CDR1 and CDR2: DFQATT, SNEGSKA (reference sequence). The CDR3 reads CSARWGGTAFF. CDR3 sequence (DNA): TGCAGTGCAAGATGGGGGGGGACGGCTTTCTTT.

This chain links TRBV12-3 or TRBV12-4 with TRBJ2-3, with D possibly TRBD1 on 5 matching bases. The germline V and J ends were trimmed by 6 bases and 8 bases, with 15 bases remaining between them. CDR3 length: 13 residues. The CDR3 coding sequence is TGTGCCAGCAGGCAAAGACAGAGAGGTACGCAGTATTTT. Protein product: CASRQRQRGTQYF.

On this clone: One end of the junction does not line up with germline, which may come from a read error. The chain couples TRBV7-7 to TRBJ2-3; 15 bases are a match to TRBD2. This CDR3 comprises 16 residues. The germline CDR1 and CDR2 sequences are SSHAT and FNYEAQ (reference sequence). The CDR3 region is CASSSGLAGGQDTQYF. CDR3 DNA: TGTGCTAGCAGTTCCGGACTAGCGGGGGGGCAAGATACGCAGTATTTT.

The V gene is TRBV15, the J gene TRBJ2-3; D is ambiguous. CDR3 length: 14 residues. Trimming took 1 base from V and 1 from J, leaving 6 bases between them. Germline lookup yields CDR1 LNHNV and CDR2 YYDKDF (reference sequence). The chain's CDR3 is CATSRVRGTDTQYF. The CDR3 region has the DNA TGTGCCACCAGCAGAGTACGGGGCACAGATACGCAGTATTTT. Variable domain in full (rest from reference TRBV15 and TRBJ2-3): DAMVIQNPRYQVTQFGKPVTLSCSQTLNHNVMYWYQQKSSQAPKLLFHYYDKDFNNEADTPDNFQSRRPNTSFCFLDIRSPGLGDTAMYLCATSRVRGTDTQYFGPGTRLTVL.

This clone appeared a single time. The rearrangement uses TRBV13 and TRBJ1-2; no clear D. Germline V gene lookup returns CDR1 PRHDT and CDR2 FYEKMQ (reference sequence). The V gene lost 7 bases and the J gene lost 1 base, with 13 bases spanning the gap. CDR3 length: 14 amino acids. CDR3 region: CASNPGSLNYGYTF. CDR3 DNA sequence: TGTGCCAGCAACCCGGGCAGCCTTAACTATGGCTACACCTTC.

V gene TRBV2 combines with J gene TRBJ2-4; D gene unclear. CDR3 length: 14 amino acids. Between the trimmed V and J ends, which lost 3 bases and 0 bases, there was a span of 6 bases. CDR1 is SNHLY, CDR2 FYNNEI, per germline. CDR3 region: CASSELLAKNIQYF. The DNA for the CDR3 is TGTGCCAGCAGTGAGCTTTTAGCCAAAAACATTCAGTACTTC.

The chain joins TRBV12-3 or TRBV12-4 to TRBJ1-2; the D is unclear. Deletions cut 6 bases from V and 8 bases from J, with 13 bases between. The CDR3 runs to 12 residues. CDR3 sequence (DNA): TGTGCCAGCAGCTACGGTTTTTTAGGCTACACCTTC. Translated, it gives CASSYGFLGYTF.

The rearrangement joins TRBV10-1 to TRBJ1-1; tentative D call: TRBD1 (5 bases). The CDR3 loop spans 21 amino acids. The germline CDR1 and CDR2 sequences are WNHNN and SYGVQD (reference sequence). Trimming took off 11 bases at V and 5 bases at J, with 42 bases between the two ends. Written as DNA, the CDR3 is TGCGCCGGCACCAATTTGAGGGGATTGGCTAGGATCGGGACCAAGCTAACTGAAGCTTTCTTT. Residues: CAGTNLRGLARIGTKLTEAFF.

This chain uses TRBV18 with TRBJ2-3, with TRBD2 identical over 10 bases. After removal of 6 bases from V and 0 bases from J, the junction contained 6 bases not matched to a gene. The CDR3 has 16 residues. CDR1 is KGHSH, CDR2 LQKENI, per germline. In DNA, the CDR3 is TGTGCCAGCTCCCAACAACTAGCGGGAAGCACAGATACGCAGTATTTT. Translated: CASSQQLAGSTDTQYF.

In this sample, this clone turned up a few times. The chain couples TRBV4-1 to TRBJ1-5; D ambiguous. Germline CDR1 reads MGHRA; CDR2 reads YSYEKL. The CDR3 is 15 amino acids. V gave up 4 bases and J gave up 4 bases, with 14 bases separating them. The CDR3 coding sequence is TGCGCCAGCAGCCTCCAGACTCTGGGGAATCAGCCCCAGCATTTT. This sequence encodes CASSLQTLGNQPQHF.

The rearrangement joins TRBV6-5 to TRBJ2-2; D is ambiguous. V was shortened by 7 bases and J by 3 bases, with 15 bases between the two germline ends. The germline CDR1 and CDR2 sequences are MNHEY and SVGAGI. This CDR3 is 15 amino acids long. Here the CDR3 DNA reads TGTGCCAGCATGTCCAGCCGAAAGGACACCGGGGAGCTGTTTTTT. It is translated as CASMSSRKDTGELFF.

This clone was recorded a few times. The chain combines TRBV15 with TRBJ1-1; a weak D match, TRBD1 (5 bases). CDR1 LNHNV and CDR2 YYDKDF come from the germline V gene (reference sequence). Trimming shortened V by 4 bases and J by 4 bases, and 16 bases separated the two germline ends. The CDR3 contains 15 residues. The CDR3 DNA reads TGTGCCACCAGCACCTGGATGGGGGTGGGCACTGAAGCTTTCTTT. Translation gives CATSTWMGVGTEAFF.

The V call is TRBV7-2, the J call TRBJ2-7; TRBD2 matches at 9 bases. The CDR3 loop spans 15 amino acids. Looked up from germline, CDR1 is SGHTA and CDR2 is FQGNSA. Trimming removed 1 base from V and 4 bases from J; junction bases left unmatched: 5. The CDR3 here is CASSLDSSGVYEQYF. The CDR3 nucleotides are TGTGCCAGCAGCTTAGACTCTAGCGGGGTTTACGAGCAGTACTTC. The complete variable domain, with remaining parts taken from reference TRBV7-2 and TRBJ2-7, reads GAGVSQSPSNKVTEKGKDVELRCDPISGHTALYWYRQSLGQGLEFLIYFQGNSAPDKSGLPSDRFSAERTGGSVSTLTIQRTQQEDSAVYLCASSLDSSGVYEQYFGPGTRLTVT.

V usage is TRBV2 and J usage is TRBJ1-2; the match to TRBD1 covers 11 bases. The ends lost 6 bases at V and 8 bases at J; junction bases unmatched: 5. The CDR3 runs to 13 residues. In germline, CDR1 is SNHLY, CDR2 FYNNEI. The CDR3 DNA reads TGTGCCAGCAGAGGACAGGGGGCCGGGGGCTACACCTTC. This translates into CASRGQGAGGYTF.

V and J are TRBV27 and TRBJ2-2; the D call may be TRBD1 or TRBD2 (6 bases each). In germline, CDR1 is MNHEY, CDR2 SMNVEV (reference sequence). The V and J ends lost 3 bases and 7 bases respectively, with 15 bases between them. The CDR3 has 15 residues. The CDR3 DNA reads as TGTGCCAGCAGTTTTGGAGGGCAGGGGAACGGGGAGCTGTTTTTT. It codes for CASSFGGQGNGELFF.

The chain is built from TRBV6-5 and TRBJ1-5, with D unclear. The germline V gene has CDR1 MNHEY and CDR2 SVGAGI. Between the trimmed V and J ends, which lost 7 bases and 1 base, there was a span of 14 bases. The CDR3 has 15 residues. CDR3 protein: CASKPQSLSNQPQHF. The CDR3 region has the DNA TGTGCCAGCAAACCTCAGAGTCTAAGCAATCAGCCCCAGCATTTT.

This chain uses TRBV7-9 with TRBJ1-1; 7 nucleotides line up with TRBD1. V dropped 1 base and J dropped 7; count of bases not matched to a gene: 15. The length of the CDR3 is 17 residues. CDR1 is SEHNR and CDR2 is FQNEAQ in the germline V gene (reference sequence). The CDR3 here is CASSLESGWTGRDEAFF. The CDR3 coding sequence is TGTGCCAGCAGCTTAGAGAGCGGCTGGACAGGTCGAGATGAAGCTTTCTTT.

This chain connects TRBV19 to TRBJ2-2; D unclear. CDR3 length: 15 amino acids. Germline lookup yields CDR1 LNHDA and CDR2 SQIVND (reference sequence). V shed 2 bases and J shed 2 bases, with 9 bases lying between them. The CDR3: CASSILGVNTGELFF. The CDR3 coding sequence is TGTGCCAGTAGTATACTAGGAGTTAACACCGGGGAGCTGTTTTTT.

The rearrangement links TRBV9 to TRBJ1-2; no clear D. The germline V and J ends were trimmed by 5 bases and 5 bases, with 7 bases remaining between them. The CDR3 totals 11 residues. Germline assignment: CDR1 SGDLS and CDR2 YYNGEE. As DNA, the CDR3 is TGTGCCAGCAGTGAACATTATGGCTACACCTTC. It codes for CASSEHYGYTF.

V gene TRBV6-5 combines with J gene TRBJ2-3; 10 nucleotides line up with TRBD2. The CDR3 runs to 15 residues. The germline gives CDR1 MNHEY, CDR2 SVGAGI. J lost 5 bases, V lost 6 bases, and 8 bases had no gene match. The CDR3 sequence is CASSRLAGVKDTQYF. The CDR3 DNA sequence: TGTGCCAGCAGCAGACTAGCGGGCGTCAAAGATACGCAGTATTTT.

J is TRBJ1-3 and V is TRBV7-8, with D possibly TRBD1 on 5 matching bases. This CDR3 has 16 residues. Trimming cost V 1 base and J 2 bases, with 12 bases left between them. The germline V gene encodes CDR1 SGHVS and CDR2 FQNEAQ. DNA of the CDR3: TGTGCCAGCAGCTTAGGGAGTGGCAGGGCTGGAAACACCATATATTTT. This encodes CASSLGSGRAGNTIYF.

The V gene is TRBV19, the J gene TRBJ1-5, with 7 bases fitting TRBD1. V dropped 5 bases and J dropped 0; count of bases not matched to a gene: 16. The CDR3 covers 19 residues. Germline CDR1 reads LNHDA; CDR2 reads SQIVND (reference sequence). CDR3 protein: CASSLQFGTAMYSNQPQHF. CDR3 sequence (DNA): TGTGCCAGTAGTCTCCAATTCGGGACAGCGATGTATAGCAATCAGCCCCAGCATTTT.